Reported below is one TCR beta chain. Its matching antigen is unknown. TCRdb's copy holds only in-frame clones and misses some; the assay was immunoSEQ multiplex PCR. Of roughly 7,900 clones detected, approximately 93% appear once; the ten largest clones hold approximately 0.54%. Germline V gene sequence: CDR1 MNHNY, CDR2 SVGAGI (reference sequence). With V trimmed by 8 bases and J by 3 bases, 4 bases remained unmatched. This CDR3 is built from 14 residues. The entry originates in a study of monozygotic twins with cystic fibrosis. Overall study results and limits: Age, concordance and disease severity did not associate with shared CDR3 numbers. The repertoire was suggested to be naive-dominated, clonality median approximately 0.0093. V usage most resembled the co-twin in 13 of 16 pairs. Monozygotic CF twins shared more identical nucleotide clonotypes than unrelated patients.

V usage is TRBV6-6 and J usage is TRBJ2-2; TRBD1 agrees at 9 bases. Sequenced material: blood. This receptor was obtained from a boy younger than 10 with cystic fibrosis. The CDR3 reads CASPRQGDTGELFF. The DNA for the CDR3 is TGTGCCAGCCCGAGACAGGGGGACACCGGGGAGCTGTTTTTT.